This T cell receptor (beta chain) appears in the sequencing data of a study of blood T cell repertoires in COVID-19. Study as a whole: The samples span acute and convalescent COVID-19 from the United States, Italy and Spain. Nucleic acid was either cDNA or gDNA, and it came from T cells, B-cell-depleted T cells, or PBMCs.

Germline CDR1 and CDR2: LNHDA and SQIVND (reference sequence). This CDR3 is 13 amino acids long. V lost 4 bases to trimming and J lost 8 bases; unmatched junction nucleotides: 2. Study processing details: The authors estimated nucleated cell counts from reference gene primer amplification. Sequenced by immunoSEQ multiplex PCR; TCRdb stores in-frame clones only, minus some. V, J and clone size were drawn from that table, and D and trimming were deduced from the DNA. The sample shows just under 150,000 clones, approximately 90% of them seen only once. Material: peripheral blood. V and J are TRBV19 and TRBJ2-1; TRBD2 matches 10 bases. The clonotype was recovered from a human donor in a cohort sampled during active COVID-19. The CDR3 protein is CASSTSGGDEQFF. As DNA, the CDR3 is TGTGCCAGTAGTACTAGCGGGGGAGATGAGCAGTTCTTC.